This is a list of T cell receptor beta chains from one sample in a study of blood T cell repertoires in COVID-19. Some clones are missing from TCRdb's copy, which holds only in-frame ones; the method was immunoSEQ multiplex PCR. Among roughly 200,000 clones listed, around 90% were seen once. The sequencing input was PBMCs or T cells enriched from blood (not recorded which). The receptor set was obtained from a man aged 25-40 years who had recovered from COVID-19. CDR3s include the opening cysteine and the closing phenylalanine or tryptophan. Each record gives: D gene, J gene, clone size, V gene, CDR3 protein, CDR3 DNA. A D gene is named only where the DNA matches it firmly. Clone size is stated in some rows and not others, as once, few, many or a class when expanded.

d_gene: TRBD2; j_gene: TRBJ2-7; abundance: .; v_gene: TRBV18; CDR3aa: CASSPLTTSGSYEQYF; CDR3nt: TGTGCCAGCTCACCACTAACGACTAGCGGATCCTACGAGCAGTACTTC
d_gene: TRBD2; j_gene: TRBJ2-2; abundance: .; v_gene: TRBV4-1; CDR3aa: CASSASSGGNTGELFF; CDR3nt: TGCGCCAGCAGCGCCTCTAGCGGGGGGAACACCGGGGAGCTGTTTTTT
d_gene: .; j_gene: TRBJ1-6; abundance: .; v_gene: TRBV19; CDR3aa: CASSIGGQGNSPLHF; CDR3nt: TGTGCCAGTAGTATAGGCGGCCAGGGTAATTCACCCCTCCACTTT
d_gene: .; j_gene: TRBJ1-5; abundance: once; v_gene: TRBV6-6; CDR3aa: CASLSTGLYNQPQHF; CDR3nt: TGTGCCAGCCTTTCAACAGGGTTATATAATCAGCCCCAGCATTTT
d_gene: .; j_gene: TRBJ1-1; abundance: .; v_gene: TRBV14; CDR3aa: CASSQDPYMNTEAFF; CDR3nt: TGTGCCAGCAGCCAAGATCCGTATATGAACACTGAAGCTTTCTTT
d_gene: TRBD2; j_gene: TRBJ2-3; abundance: .; v_gene: TRBV9; CDR3aa: CASSAGLAGGPSTDTQYF; CDR3nt: TGTGCCAGCAGCGCGGGACTAGCGGGGGGTCCTAGCACAGATACGCAGTATTTT
d_gene: .; j_gene: TRBJ1-2; abundance: .; v_gene: TRBV25-1; CDR3aa: CASSEGRGTYGYTF; CDR3nt: TGTGCCAGCAGTGAGGGTCGGGGGACCTATGGCTACACCTTC
d_gene: TRBD1; j_gene: TRBJ2-7; abundance: .; v_gene: TRBV12-3/TRBV12-4; CDR3aa: CASSPGQIYEQYF; CDR3nt: TGTGCCAGCAGTCCGGGACAGATATACGAGCAGTACTTC
d_gene: .; j_gene: TRBJ1-1; abundance: .; v_gene: TRBV10-2; CDR3aa: CASSRGGLEAFF; CDR3nt: TGCGCCAGCAGTAGAGGAGGACTGGAAGCTTTCTTT
d_gene: TRBD2; j_gene: TRBJ2-7; abundance: .; v_gene: TRBV5-1; CDR3aa: CASSLAGTSDYEQYF; CDR3nt: TGCGCCAGCAGCTTGGCCGGGACTAGCGACTACGAGCAGTACTTC
d_gene: TRBD1; j_gene: TRBJ1-6; abundance: .; v_gene: TRBV19; CDR3aa: CASRPQGQTLSPLHF; CDR3nt: TGTGCCAGCCGACCACAGGGACAGACCCTTTCACCCCTCCACTTT